This T cell receptor (beta chain) derives from a study of CD8 T cells in ankylosing spondylitis. General observations from the study: For ankylosing spondylitis blood, a TCR beta motif of fewer than 10 highly homologous variants appeared characteristic. Peripheral blood samples showed relatively rare disease-linked clones, and these clones were CD8+. Reportedly, disease-linked clones are significantly enriched in ankylosing spondylitis patients' matched synovial fluid.

TCRdb reprocessed the 5' RACE reads via MiXCR and lists one record per CDR3 protein. The sample consists of 400,000 or so distinct CDR3 sequences, 25% to 30% of them appearing once. In the case of this clonotype: The antigen is not known.

The sample was blood, either unsorted or a sorted T cell fraction (not recorded which). This receptor was identified in a male donor with ankylosing spondylitis.

In DNA form, the CDR3 reads TGCAGTGCTAGAGATAGGCAGGGGCGAGGGTATGGCTACACCTTC. This sequence encodes CSARDRQGRGYGYTF. The chain joins TRBV20-1 to TRBJ1-2; a possible D gene is TRBD1 (6 bases). CDR1 is DFQATT, CDR2 SNEGSKA, per germline (reference sequence). Between the trimmed V and J ends, which lost 0 bases and 5 bases, there was a span of 16 bases. The CDR3 is 15 residues long.